These 12 T cell receptor beta chains were sequenced from one sample in a study of identical twins. TCRdb passed the 5' RACE reads through MiXCR, listing each CDR3 protein once. This sample has hundreds of thousands of distinct CDR3 sequences, with around 22% found just once. This sample was also put to use in a study of yellow fever vaccine responses in identical twins.

The sequencing sample was made of CD4+ T cells sorted from blood. The receptors shown here come from a woman aged 18-29 years in good health.

The rearrangement links TRBV12-5 to TRBJ2-2, with TRBD2 matching 14 bases. Germline CDR1 and CDR2: LGHNT and FRNRAP. The V and J ends lost 5 bases and 3 bases, in that order; junction bases with no gene match: 8. The CDR3 contains 18 residues. The chain's CDR3 is CASGTGLAGDIDTGELFF. Written as DNA, the CDR3 is TGTGCTAGTGGTACGGGACTAGCGGGAGATATTGACACCGGGGAGCTGTTTTTT.

This clonotype has a handful of counts. The chain is built from TRBV3-1 and TRBJ2-7; 8 bases fit TRBD2. The CDR3 totals 12 residues. Germline V lookup: CDR1 LGHDT, CDR2 YNNKEL (reference sequence). V lost 1 base and J lost 7; bases outside the gene matches: 0. CDR3 loop: CASSQGLAEQYF. The CDR3 DNA follows: TGTGCCAGCAGCCAAGGACTAGCGGAGCAGTACTTC.

The chain is built from TRBV12-3 or TRBV12-4 and TRBJ2-2; 7 positions match TRBD1. With 5 bases clipped from V and 7 bases from J, the junction kept 10 bases outside the gene matches. The CDR3 is 15 residues long. The CDR3 DNA follows: TGTGCCAGCAGTCCTCTGGGTAGGGGGCTCGGGGAGCTGTTTTTT. Translating it yields CASSPLGRGLGELFF.

This clonotype was detected only a few times. This chain connects TRBV24-1 to TRBJ2-1; the match to TRBD2 covers 7 bases. The ends lost 9 bases at V and 10 bases at J; junction bases unmatched: 11. The CDR3 consists of 13 residues. From germline, CDR1 is KGHDR and CDR2 SFDVKD. The CDR3 sequence: CATDGGRANEQFF. For the CDR3, the DNA is TGTGCCACCGATGGTGGGAGGGCCAACGAGCAGTTCTTC.

This rearrangement joins TRBV5-5 to TRBJ2-2, with D hard to call. V was clipped by 3 bases and J by 8 bases, with 14 bases between them. The V gene's germline CDR1 is SGHKS and CDR2 YYEKEE (reference sequence). This CDR3 is built from 14 residues. The CDR3 protein is CASSSTPSQGELFF. DNA of the CDR3: TGTGCCAGCAGCTCCACCCCAAGTCAGGGGGAGCTGTTTTTT.

This sequence joins TRBV12-3 or TRBV12-4 and TRBJ2-7, with TRBD1 matching over 10 bases. J was trimmed by 3 bases and V by 4 bases; bases with no gene match: 9. CDR3 length equals 16 residues. In DNA form, the CDR3 reads TGTGCCAGCAGTTCTAGTAGGACAGGGGGATACTACGAGCAGTACTTC. Protein: CASSSSRTGGYYEQYF.

The rearrangement links TRBV20-1 to TRBJ2-5; 7 bases agree with TRBD2. Unmatched junction bases numbered 10, after V lost 5 bases and J lost 7 bases. CDR3 length: 13 amino acids. CDR1 and CDR2 from the germline V gene are DFQATT and SNEGSKA (reference sequence). For the CDR3, the DNA is TGCAGTGCTTTCCCTAGCGGAGATGCGACCCAGTACTTC. Its translation is CSAFPSGDATQYF.

This clonotype was recorded once. V is TRBV5-1 and J is TRBJ2-7; 10 bases align to TRBD1. Germline trimming cut 5 bases from V and 6 bases from J; bases unmatched to any gene: 5. This CDR3 comprises 13 residues. CDR1 and CDR2 (germline): SGHRS, YFSETQ. The CDR3 nucleotides are TGCGCCAGCAGGGCGGGACAGGGGACCGAGCAGTACTTC. Amino acids: CASRAGQGTEQYF.

Details on this clonotype: A much larger clonotype is one base distant, so this may be a read error. The V gene is TRBV5-1, the J gene TRBJ2-3; 9 bases agree with TRBD2. Germline assignment: CDR1 SGHRS and CDR2 YFSETQ. V dropped 3 bases and J dropped 7; count of bases not matched to a gene: 9. This CDR3 has 15 amino acids. The CDR3 DNA is TGCGCCAGCAGCTCGACTAGCGGACTTGTGAATACGCAGTATTTT. Its protein product is CASSSTSGLVNTQYF.

This clonotype has just a few counts. The genes are TRBV7-2 and TRBJ2-1; 8 nucleotides agree with TRBD2. CDR1 is SGHTA and CDR2 is FQGNSA in the germline V gene. Losses at the gene ends were 1 base for V and 7 bases for J; bases not matched to a gene: 6. The CDR3 contains 15 residues. The CDR3 nucleotides are TGTGCCAGCAGCTTAGTAAGCGGGAGTGGTAATGAGCAGTTCTTC. Its protein product is CASSLVSGSGNEQFF.

The V gene is TRBV6-5, the J gene TRBJ2-1; TRBD2 matches at 11 bases. Germline V CDR1 and CDR2: MNHEY, SVGAGI. V trimming: 3 bases; J trimming: 5 bases; junction bases outside the gene matches: 6. The CDR3 consists of 16 residues. In DNA form, the CDR3 reads TGTGCCAGCAGTTATTTAGCGGGAGGGCTGAACAATGAGCAGTTCTTC. Translation: CASSYLAGGLNNEQFF.

The chain uses TRBV29-1 and TRBJ2-5; 8 nucleotides align to TRBD1. The CDR3 consists of 14 residues. V lost 4 bases and J lost 5; bases outside the gene matches: 9. Per germline, CDR1 SQVTM and CDR2 ANQGSEA. The CDR3 here is CSVATGQAGETQYF. As DNA, the CDR3 is TGCAGCGTTGCAACGGGACAGGCGGGGGAGACCCAGTACTTC. Based on the CDR3 plus reference TRBV29-1 and TRBJ2-5, the full variable domain is SAVISQKPSRDICQRGTSLTIQCQVDSQVTMMFWYRQQPGQSLTLIATANQGSEATYESGFVIDKFPISRPNLTFSTLTVSNMSPEDSSIYLCSVATGQAGETQYFGPGTRLLVL.